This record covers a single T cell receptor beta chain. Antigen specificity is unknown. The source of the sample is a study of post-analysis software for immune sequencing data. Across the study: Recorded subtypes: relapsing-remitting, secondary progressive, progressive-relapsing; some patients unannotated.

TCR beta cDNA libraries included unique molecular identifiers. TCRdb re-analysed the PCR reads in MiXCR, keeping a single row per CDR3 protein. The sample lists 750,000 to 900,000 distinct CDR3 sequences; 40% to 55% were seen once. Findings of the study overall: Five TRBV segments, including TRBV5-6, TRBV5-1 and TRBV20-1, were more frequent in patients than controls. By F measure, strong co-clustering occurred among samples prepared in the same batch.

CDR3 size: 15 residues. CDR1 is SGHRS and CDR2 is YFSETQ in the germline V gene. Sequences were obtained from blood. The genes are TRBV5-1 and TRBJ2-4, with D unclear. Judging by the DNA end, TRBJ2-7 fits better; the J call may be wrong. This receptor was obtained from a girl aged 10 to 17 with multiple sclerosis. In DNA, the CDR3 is TGCGCCAGCAGCTTACAAGAGTTCGGAGTCTACGAGCAGTACTTC. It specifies CASSLQEFGVYEQYF.